The sequence of this TCR beta chain was determined in a study of technical replicates of blood from a few donors. Data came from immunoSEQ multiplex PCR; TCRdb stores just in-frame clones and leaves some out. The sample holds 45,000 to 60,000 clones, about 95% seen once. The CDR3 covers 14 residues. Germline values: CDR1 SGHVS, CDR2 FQNEAQ. Losses at the gene ends were 5 bases for V and 8 bases for J; bases not matched to a gene: 7. Source material: PBMCs. This clonotype originated in a human donor in good health. Some clones in this sample may be carry-over from other donors' samples. V and J are TRBV7-8 and TRBJ1-4, with 8 bases that match TRBD1. DNA of the CDR3: TGTGCCAGCAGCCGTGACAGACAGGGGGAAAAACTGTTTTTT. Translation gives CASSRDRQGEKLFF.